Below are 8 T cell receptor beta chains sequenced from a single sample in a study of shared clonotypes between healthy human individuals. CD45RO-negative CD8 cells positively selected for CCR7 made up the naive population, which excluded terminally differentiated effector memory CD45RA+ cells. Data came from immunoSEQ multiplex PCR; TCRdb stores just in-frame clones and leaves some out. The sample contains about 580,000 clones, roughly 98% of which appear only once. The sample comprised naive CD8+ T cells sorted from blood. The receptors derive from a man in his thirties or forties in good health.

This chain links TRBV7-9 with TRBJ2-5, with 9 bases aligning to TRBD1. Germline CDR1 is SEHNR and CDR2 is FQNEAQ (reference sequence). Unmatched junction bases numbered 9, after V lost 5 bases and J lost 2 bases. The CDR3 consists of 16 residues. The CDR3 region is CASSGGYRGLQETQYF. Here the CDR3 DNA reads TGTGCCAGCAGCGGGGGATACAGGGGGCTTCAAGAGACCCAGTACTTC.

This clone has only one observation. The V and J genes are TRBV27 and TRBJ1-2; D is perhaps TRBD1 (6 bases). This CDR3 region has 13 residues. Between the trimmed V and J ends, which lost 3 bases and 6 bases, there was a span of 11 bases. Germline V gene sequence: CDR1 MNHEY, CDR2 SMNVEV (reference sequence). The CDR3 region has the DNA TGTGCCAGCAGTTTTGGGACATTCGATGGCTACACCTTC. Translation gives CASSFGTFDGYTF.

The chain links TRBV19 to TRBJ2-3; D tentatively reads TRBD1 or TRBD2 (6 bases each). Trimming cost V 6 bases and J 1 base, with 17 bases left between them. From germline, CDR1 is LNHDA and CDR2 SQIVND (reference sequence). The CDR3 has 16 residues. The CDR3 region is CASSPNGGWGTDTQYF. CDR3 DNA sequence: TGTGCCAGTAGCCCCAACGGGGGCTGGGGCACAGATACGCAGTATTTT.

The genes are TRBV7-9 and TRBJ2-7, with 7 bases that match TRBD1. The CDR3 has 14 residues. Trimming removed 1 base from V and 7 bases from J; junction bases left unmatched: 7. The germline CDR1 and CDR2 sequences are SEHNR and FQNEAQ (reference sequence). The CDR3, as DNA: TGTGCCAGCAGCTTAGGGACAGGACTTCGAGAGCAGTACTTC. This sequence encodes CASSLGTGLREQYF.

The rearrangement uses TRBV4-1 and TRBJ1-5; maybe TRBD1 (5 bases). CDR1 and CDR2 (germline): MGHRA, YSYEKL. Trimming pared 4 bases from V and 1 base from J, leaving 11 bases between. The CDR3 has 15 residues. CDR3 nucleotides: TGCGCCAGCAGCCCACAGGACGGGAGCAATCAGCCCCAGCATTTT. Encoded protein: CASSPQDGSNQPQHF.

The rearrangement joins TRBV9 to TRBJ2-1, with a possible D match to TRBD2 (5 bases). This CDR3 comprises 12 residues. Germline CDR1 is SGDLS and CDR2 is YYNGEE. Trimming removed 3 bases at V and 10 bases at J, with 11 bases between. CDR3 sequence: CASSASSGEQFF. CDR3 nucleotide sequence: TGTGCCAGCAGCGCCAGTTCGGGAGAGCAGTTCTTC.

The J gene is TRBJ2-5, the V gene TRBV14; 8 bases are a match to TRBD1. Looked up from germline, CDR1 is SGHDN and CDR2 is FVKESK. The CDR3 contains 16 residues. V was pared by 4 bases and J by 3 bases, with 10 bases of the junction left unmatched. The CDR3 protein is CASSPPLGTGEETQYF. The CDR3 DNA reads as TGTGCCAGCAGCCCTCCCTTAGGGACAGGAGAAGAGACCCAGTACTTC.

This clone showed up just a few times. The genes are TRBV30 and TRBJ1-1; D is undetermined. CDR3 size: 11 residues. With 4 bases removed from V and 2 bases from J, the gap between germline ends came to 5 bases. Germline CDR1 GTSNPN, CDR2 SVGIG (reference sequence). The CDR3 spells CAWKLNTEAFF. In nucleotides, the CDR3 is TGTGCCTGGAAGCTAAACACTGAAGCTTTCTTT.